This T cell receptor beta chain was identified in a study of T cell clones after liver transplantation. Study context: HCV positivity affected three of eight recipients; the rest lacked autoimmune or viral indications.

This clone was seen just once. Assay used: immunoSEQ multiplex PCR; TCRdb lists only in-frame clones, some missing. The data show around 20,000 clones, with roughly nine tenths seen just once and approximately 12% held by the top ten. The origin of this receptor is a human patient who received a liver transplant. The graft donor may have given rise to some T cells. This specimen was CD8+ T cells from blood, taken around 45 months after liver transplant.

The CDR3 DNA reads as TGTGCCAGCAGCCCCGACAGGGGGGATTACAATGAGCAGTTCTTC. Translated: CASSPDRGDYNEQFF. The chain combines TRBV6-5 with TRBJ2-1, with 9 bases identical to TRBD1. CDR1 is MNHEY, CDR2 SVGAGI, per germline. The CDR3 runs 15 residues. Unmatched junction bases numbered 7, after V lost 6 bases and J lost 4 bases.